This T cell receptor beta chain came from a study of cytomegalovirus exposure and HLA in healthy donors. General observations from the study: CMV serostatus was the sole immune exposure data available. Earlier findings revealed that most TCR beta V segments proved productive either about 90% or about 30% of the time.

CDR3 length equals 15 residues. The germline CDR1 and CDR2 sequences are SGDLS and YYNGEE. V lost 4 bases, J lost 1 base, and 6 bases stayed unmatched. On this clone: The antigen is undetermined.

PCR primers comprised 60 Vbeta and 13 Jbeta primers. TCRdb's copy holds only in-frame clones and misses some; the assay was immunoSEQ multiplex PCR. The sample comprises approximately 170,000 clones, around 78% of which are singletons, and 0.7% to 0.85% rests with the top ten. The sequence was collected from a female donor in good health and CMV-seronegative. The chain couples TRBV9 to TRBJ2-3, with 7 bases fitting TRBD1. The sequencing input was PBMCs. CDR3: CASSSRQGGTDTQYF. CDR3 DNA sequence: TGTGCCAGCAGCTCTCGACAGGGAGGCACAGATACGCAGTATTTT.